The sequence of this TCR beta chain was determined in a study of blood T cell repertoires in COVID-19. Study-wide background: Samples of COVID-19 (acute and convalescent) were obtained from the United States, Italy and Spain.

Germline V CDR1 and CDR2: SGHKS, YYEKEE (reference sequence). V was shortened by 0 bases and J by 2 bases, with 10 bases between the two germline ends. This CDR3 has 15 amino acids. Recovery meant two consecutive negative NP/OP PCR tests, professional clearance, or resolved symptoms. Authors' methods: It was from reference gene primer amplification that nucleated cell counts were estimated. Sequenced by immunoSEQ multiplex PCR; TCRdb stores in-frame clones only, minus some. That table furnishes V, J and clone size, whereas the DNA furnished D and trimming. This table has 250,000 to 350,000 clones, around 89% appearing once.

The rearrangement joins TRBV5-5 to TRBJ2-3; weak D call: TRBD1 (5 bases). This TCR was recovered from a woman under 30 who had recovered from COVID-19. The sequencing sample was made of PBMCs or T cells enriched from blood (not recorded which). Written as DNA, the CDR3 is TGTGCCAGCAGCTTGGCCGACAGAAACACAGATACGCAGTATTTT. Its protein is CASSLADRNTDTQYF.